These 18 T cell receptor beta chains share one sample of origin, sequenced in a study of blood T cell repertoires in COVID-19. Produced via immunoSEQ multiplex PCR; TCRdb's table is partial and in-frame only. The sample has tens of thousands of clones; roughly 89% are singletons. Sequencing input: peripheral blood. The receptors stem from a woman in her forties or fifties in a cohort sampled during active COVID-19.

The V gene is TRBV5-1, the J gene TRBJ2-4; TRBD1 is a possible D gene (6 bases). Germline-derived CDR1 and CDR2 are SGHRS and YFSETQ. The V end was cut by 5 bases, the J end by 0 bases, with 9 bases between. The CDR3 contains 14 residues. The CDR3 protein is CASSSGVAKNIQYF. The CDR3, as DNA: TGCGCCAGCAGTTCAGGGGTAGCCAAAAACATTCAGTACTTC.

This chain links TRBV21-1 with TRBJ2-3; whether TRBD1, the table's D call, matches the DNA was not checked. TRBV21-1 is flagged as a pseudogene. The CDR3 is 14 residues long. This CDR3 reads CASSIRTGGNTQYF. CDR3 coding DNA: TGTGCCAGCAGCATACGGACAGGGGGGAATACGCAGTATTTT.

The DNA for the CDR3 is TGTGCCATCAGTGGGGGGGATGAAAAACTGTTTTTT. It codes for CAISGGDEKLFF. The V gene is TRBV10-3, the J gene TRBJ1-4; D may be TRBD1 (5 bases). CDR1 is ENHRY, CDR2 SYGVKD, per germline. V lost 4 bases and J 6 bases, leaving 6 bases between the germline ends. The CDR3 is made up of 12 amino acids.

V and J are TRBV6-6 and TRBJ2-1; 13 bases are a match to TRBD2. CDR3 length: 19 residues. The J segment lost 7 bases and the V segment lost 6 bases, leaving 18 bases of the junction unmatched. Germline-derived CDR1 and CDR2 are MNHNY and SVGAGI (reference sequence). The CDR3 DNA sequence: TGTGCCAGCAGCTCTCGCGGACTAGCGGGAGATGGTACGGGGAATGAGCAGTTCTTC. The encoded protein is CASSSRGLAGDGTGNEQFF.

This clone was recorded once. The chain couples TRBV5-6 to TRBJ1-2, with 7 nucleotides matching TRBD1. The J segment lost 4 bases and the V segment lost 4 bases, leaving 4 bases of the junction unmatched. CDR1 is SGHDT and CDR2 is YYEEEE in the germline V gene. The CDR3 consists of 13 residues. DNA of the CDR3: TGTGCCAGCAGCATAGGGACAGTCTATGGCTACACCTTC. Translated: CASSIGTVYGYTF. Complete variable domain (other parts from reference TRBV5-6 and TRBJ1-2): DAGVTQSPTHLIKTRGQQVTLRCSPKSGHDTVSWYQQALGQGPQFIFQYYEEEERQRGNFPDRFSGHQFPNYSSELNVNALLLGDSALYLCASSIGTVYGYTFGSGTRLTVV.

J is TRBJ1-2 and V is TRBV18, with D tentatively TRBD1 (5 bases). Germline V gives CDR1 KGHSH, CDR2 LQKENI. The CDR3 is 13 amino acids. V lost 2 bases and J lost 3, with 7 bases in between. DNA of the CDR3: TGTGCCAGCTCACCAGGGGCAGACTATGGCTACACCTTC. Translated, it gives CASSPGADYGYTF. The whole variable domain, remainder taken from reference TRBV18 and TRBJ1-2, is NAGVMQNPRHLVRRRGQEARLRCSPMKGHSHVYWYRQLPEEGLKFMVYLQKENIIDESGMPKERFSAEFPKEGPSILRIQQVVRGDSAAYFCASSPGADYGYTFGSGTRLTVV.

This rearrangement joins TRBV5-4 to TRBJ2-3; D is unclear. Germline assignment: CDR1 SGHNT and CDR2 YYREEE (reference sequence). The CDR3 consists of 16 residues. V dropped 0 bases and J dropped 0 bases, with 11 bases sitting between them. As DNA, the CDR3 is TGTGCCAGCAGCTTGGATTCCGCTACTAGCACAGATACGCAGTATTTT. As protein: CASSLDSATSTDTQYF.

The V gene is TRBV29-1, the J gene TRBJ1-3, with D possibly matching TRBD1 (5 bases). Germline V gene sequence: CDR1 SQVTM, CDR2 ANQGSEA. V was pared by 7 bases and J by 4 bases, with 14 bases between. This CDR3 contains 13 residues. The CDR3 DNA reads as TGCAGCGGCATGGACAATAAGGGAAACACCATATATTTT. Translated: CSGMDNKGNTIYF.

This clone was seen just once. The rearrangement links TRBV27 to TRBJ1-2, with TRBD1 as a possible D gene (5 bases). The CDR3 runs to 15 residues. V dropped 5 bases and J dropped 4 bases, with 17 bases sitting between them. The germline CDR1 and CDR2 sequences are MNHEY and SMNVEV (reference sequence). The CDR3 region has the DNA TGTGCCAGCAGTCCAAATCAGGGCTATCGCTATGGCTACACCTTC. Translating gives CASSPNQGYRYGYTF.

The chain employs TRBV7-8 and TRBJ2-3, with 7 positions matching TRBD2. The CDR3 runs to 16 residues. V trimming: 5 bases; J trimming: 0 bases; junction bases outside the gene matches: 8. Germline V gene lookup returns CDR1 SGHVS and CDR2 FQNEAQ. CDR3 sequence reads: CASSTTSARSTDTQYF. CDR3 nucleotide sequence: TGTGCCAGCAGCACAACTAGCGCCCGTAGCACAGATACGCAGTATTTT.

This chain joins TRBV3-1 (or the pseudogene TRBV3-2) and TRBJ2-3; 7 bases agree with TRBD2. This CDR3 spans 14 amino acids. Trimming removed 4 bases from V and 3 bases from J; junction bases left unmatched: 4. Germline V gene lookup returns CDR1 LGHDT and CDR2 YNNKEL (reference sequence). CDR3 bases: TGTGCCAGCAGCCCAGCCGGGGGGACAGATACGCAGTATTTT. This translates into CASSPAGGTDTQYF.

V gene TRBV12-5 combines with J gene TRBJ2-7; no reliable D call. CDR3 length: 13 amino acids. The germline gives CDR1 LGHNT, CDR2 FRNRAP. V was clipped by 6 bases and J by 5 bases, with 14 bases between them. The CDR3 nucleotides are TGTGCTAGTGGCTCTATACCCCCCGACGAGCAGTACTTC. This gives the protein CASGSIPPDEQYF.

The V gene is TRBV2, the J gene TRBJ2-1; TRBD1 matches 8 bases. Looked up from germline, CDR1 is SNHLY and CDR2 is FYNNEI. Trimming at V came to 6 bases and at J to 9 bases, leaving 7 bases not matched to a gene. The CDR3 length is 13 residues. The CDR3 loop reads CASRRAGGSEQFF. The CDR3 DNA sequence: TGTGCCAGCAGGAGGGCAGGGGGCAGTGAGCAGTTCTTC. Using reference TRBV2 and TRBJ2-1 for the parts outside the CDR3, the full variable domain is EPEVTQTPSHQVTQMGQEVILRCVPISNHLYFYWYRQILGQKVEFLVSFYNNEISEKSEIFDDQFSVERPDGSNFTLKIRSTKLEDSAMYFCASRRAGGSEQFFGPGTRLTVL.

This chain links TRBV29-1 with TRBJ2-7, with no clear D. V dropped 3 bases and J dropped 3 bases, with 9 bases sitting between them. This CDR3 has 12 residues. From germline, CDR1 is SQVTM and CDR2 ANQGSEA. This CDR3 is CSVDGVGYEQYF. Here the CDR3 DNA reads TGCAGCGTTGACGGTGTCGGCTACGAGCAGTACTTC.

CDR3 in amino acids: CASSSGGPYNEQFF. The DNA of the CDR3 is TGTGCCAGCAGTAGCGGGGGACCCTACAATGAGCAGTTCTTC. The chain couples TRBV6-5 to TRBJ2-1; 8 positions match TRBD2. The germline V gene has CDR1 MNHEY and CDR2 SVGAGI. The CDR3 contains 14 residues. The trim removed 5 bases at V and 2 bases at J, leaving 2 bases unmatched.

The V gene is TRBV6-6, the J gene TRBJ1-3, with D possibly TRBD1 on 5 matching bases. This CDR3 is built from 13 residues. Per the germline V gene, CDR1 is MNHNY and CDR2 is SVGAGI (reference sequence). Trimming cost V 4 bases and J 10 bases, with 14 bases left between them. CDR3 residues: CASSSTGLGTIYF. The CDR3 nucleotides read TGTGCCAGCAGTTCTACAGGTTTAGGGACCATATATTTT.

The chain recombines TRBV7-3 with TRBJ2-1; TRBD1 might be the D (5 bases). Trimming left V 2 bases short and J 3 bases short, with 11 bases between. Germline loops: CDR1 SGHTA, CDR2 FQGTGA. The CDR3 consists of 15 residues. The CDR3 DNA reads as TGTGCCAGCAGCTTAGGTCAGGGCCTCTACAATGAGCAGTTCTTC. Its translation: CASSLGQGLYNEQFF.

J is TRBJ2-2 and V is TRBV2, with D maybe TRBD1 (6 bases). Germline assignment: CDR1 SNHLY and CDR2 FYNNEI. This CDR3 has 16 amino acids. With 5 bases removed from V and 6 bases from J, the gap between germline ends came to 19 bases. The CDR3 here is CASSSQGRHNAGELFF. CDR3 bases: TGTGCCAGCAGTTCCCAGGGGCGGCATAACGCCGGGGAGCTGTTTTTT.